This TCR beta chain was captured in a study of T cell clonality in common variable immunodeficiency. Points from the study as a whole: Reportedly, TCR beta sequences from common variable immunodeficiency showed fewer deletions and N-nucleotide insertions.

V shed 1 base, J shed 1 base, and the junction held 3 bases outside the gene matches. The germline V gene encodes CDR1 SGHNT and CDR2 YYREEE (reference sequence). This CDR3 comprises 15 residues. Generated by immunoSEQ multiplex PCR, the TCRdb table keeps only in-frame clones and is missing some. The profile covers tens of thousands of clones, none occurring a single time. This clone was recorded at least ten times. Its antigen is unknown. Read coverage stops 3 residues before the CDR3 terminus; the germline J gene supplies the remainder. J is TRBJ2-3 and V is TRBV5-4, with TRBD2 matching 7 bases. What was sequenced was peripheral blood mononuclear cells. This TCR was sampled from a person aged 18 to 75 in good health. The CDR3 DNA, read in part, is TGTGCCAGCAGCTTGACTAGCGAGGGCACAGATACG. Translated, it gives CASSLTSEGTDT. The whole CDR3 protein is CASSLTSEGTDTQYF.